This T cell receptor (beta chain) derives from a study of T cells after yellow fever vaccination. The overall study: Preparing low-cell-number fractions relied on SMART-Seq v4 Ultra Low Input.

The authors made TCR cDNA by 5'RACE template switching, adding a universal primer site and UMIs. MiXCR, run by TCRdb on the 5' RACE reads, gives a single entry per CDR3 protein. The data contain roughly 250,000 distinct CDR3 sequences, 10% to 15% of them seen just once; the ten biggest clones take up about 0.54%. The study's findings and limits: CD4 and CD8 compartments shared a small share of clonotypes, likely from convergent recombination.

This CDR3 spans 13 amino acids. V shed 7 bases and J shed 9 bases, with 19 bases lying between them. Germline V CDR1 and CDR2: DFQATT, SNEGSKA (reference sequence). A remark on this clonotype: Its target is not known.

The sample here was CD4+ T cells sorted from PBMCs, taken 45 days after the yellow fever booster vaccination. The clonotype originates from a young man who received the YFV17D yellow fever vaccine. The chain combines TRBV20-1 with TRBJ2-1; D might be TRBD2 (6 bases). The CDR3 DNA follows: TGCAGTGGCCGTTCGGGGGTTTACGTTGAGCAGTTCTTC. Its protein product is CSGRSGVYVEQFF.